Presented here are 25 T cell receptor beta chains from one specimen sequenced in a study of human T cells and chemical hapten exposure. Time point meaning: patch test 1, 2 weeks after DPC sensitization. The treatment was: therapeutic diphenylcyclopropenone sensitization with weekly scalp DPC. Using its own MiXCR run on the RACE reads, TCRdb lists one record per CDR3 protein. The sample includes 380,000 or so distinct CDR3 sequences, approximately 4.4% of them seen just once. Specimen: whole blood, collected in connection with sensitization to the hapten diphenylcyclopropenone (DPC). All receptors come from a woman between 50 and 59 years old with alopecia areata. Some clones in this sample may be carry-over from other donors' samples.

This chain connects TRBV5-1 to TRBJ2-5, with 8 bases identical to TRBD1. V gave up 3 bases and J gave up 1 base; unmatched junction bases: 8. Per germline, CDR1 SGHRS and CDR2 YFSETQ. The length of the CDR3 is 16 residues. CDR3 sequence reads: CASSYRTGPRQETQYF. The CDR3 DNA follows: TGCGCCAGCAGCTACCGGACAGGGCCCCGCCAAGAGACCCAGTACTTC.

This clonotype occurred many times. The chain recombines TRBV7-2 with TRBJ2-2, with TRBD2 identical over 10 bases. The V segment lost 6 bases and the J segment 6 bases; nucleotides outside the gene matches: 13. Germline V gene data show CDR1 as SGHTA and CDR2 as FQGNSA. The CDR3 has 17 amino acids. The CDR3 nucleotides read TGTGCCAGCAGTTCCTGGTTAGCTAGCGGGAGAGCCGGGGAGCTGTTTTTT. It translates to CASSSWLASGRAGELFF. Variable domain in full (rest from reference TRBV7-2 and TRBJ2-2): GAGVSQSPSNKVTEKGKDVELRCDPISGHTALYWYRQSLGQGLEFLIYFQGNSAPDKSGLPSDRFSAERTGGSVSTLTIQRTQQEDSAVYLCASSSWLASGRAGELFFGEGSRLTVL.

This clonotype was counted at least ten times. This chain uses TRBV6-2 or TRBV6-3 with TRBJ1-3; D is uncertain. Germline V gene sequence: CDR1 MNHEY, CDR2 SVGEGT. V lost 8 bases and J 7 bases, leaving 18 bases between the germline ends. The CDR3 totals 14 residues. This chain's CDR3 is CASSRPPAGNTIYF. The DNA of the CDR3 is TGTGCCAGCTCTCGTCCACCCGCCGGGAACACCATATATTTT.

This clonotype was counted many times. This chain links TRBV5-4 with TRBJ2-6; tentatively, D is TRBD2 (6 bases). V was clipped by 8 bases and J by 1 base, with 19 bases between them. There are 17 residues in the CDR3. Germline assignment: CDR1 SGHNT and CDR2 YYREEE (reference sequence). In nucleotides, the CDR3 is TGTGCCAGTTCCCGGGACTCTGCCATATCTGGGGCCAACGTCCTGACTTTC. Protein sequence: CASSRDSAISGANVLTF.

This clonotype was seen a handful of times. The V gene is TRBV7-9, the J gene TRBJ2-7; possible D gene TRBD1, 5 bases. From germline, CDR1 is SEHNR and CDR2 FQNEAQ (reference sequence). V gave up 3 bases and J gave up 5 bases, with 14 bases separating them. There are 14 residues in the CDR3. CDR3 in amino acids: CASSFDSYGHEQYF. The CDR3 nucleotides are TGTGCCAGCAGCTTTGACAGCTACGGTCACGAGCAGTACTTC.

This clonotype occurred a few times. The rearrangement uses TRBV3-1 and TRBJ2-1, with 7 nucleotides matching TRBD1. Germline V lookup: CDR1 LGHDT, CDR2 YNNKEL (reference sequence). V trimming: 4 bases; J trimming: 6 bases; junction bases outside the gene matches: 3. The CDR3 has 13 amino acids. CDR3 nucleotides: TGTGCCAGCAGCCCCCGGGACAGCAATGAGCAGTTCTTC. This translates into CASSPRDSNEQFF.

This clonotype was observed a few times. This sequence joins TRBV29-1 and TRBJ2-7; D gene uncertain. Trimming pared 1 base from V and 4 bases from J, leaving 11 bases between. This CDR3 comprises 13 residues. The V gene's germline CDR1 is SQVTM and CDR2 ANQGSEA. CDR3 loop: CSVEVSQTYEQYF. In nucleotides, the CDR3 is TGCAGCGTTGAAGTAAGTCAGACTTACGAGCAGTACTTC.

The chain joins TRBV4-3 to TRBJ1-6; tentative D call: TRBD1 (6 bases). Trimming took off 0 bases at V and 5 bases at J, with 11 bases between the two ends. This CDR3 is built from 16 residues. Germline V lookup: CDR1 LGHNA, CDR2 YSLEER. CDR3 protein: CASSQDNTGNNSPLHF. For the CDR3, the DNA is TGCGCCAGCAGCCAAGATAATACAGGGAATAATTCACCCCTCCACTTT.

The sample holds many counts of this clonotype. The chain has TRBV4-1 and TRBJ1-5; unclear D gene. There are 16 residues in the CDR3. V shed 4 bases and J shed 1 base, with 14 bases lying between them. Germline CDR1 and CDR2: MGHRA and YSYEKL. The DNA for the CDR3 is TGCGCCAGCAGCCTTCAAGGCGGTGTGAGCAATCAGCCCCAGCATTTT. Translating gives CASSLQGGVSNQPQHF.

The chain recombines TRBV5-1 with TRBJ2-5; the match to TRBD2 covers 10 bases. J gave up 2 bases and V 3 bases, and 4 bases lay outside the gene matches. CDR3 length: 15 residues. Per germline, CDR1 SGHRS and CDR2 YFSETQ. CDR3 nucleotides: TGCGCCAGCAGCTCTAGCGGGGGCAATCAAGAGACCCAGTACTTC. This encodes CASSSSGGNQETQYF.

This clonotype has a count of ten or more. The chain is built from TRBV4-2 and TRBJ2-4; the D is unclear. The germline V gene encodes CDR1 LGHNA and CDR2 YNFKEQ. Deletions cut 1 base from V and 11 bases from J, with 6 bases between. CDR3 length: 11 residues. CDR3 DNA sequence: TGTGCCAGCAGCCAAGGCCTGGTTCAGTACTTC. This encodes CASSQGLVQYF.

This clonotype was recorded many times. This chain connects TRBV20-1 to TRBJ2-7; D may match TRBD1 or TRBD2 (6 bases each). Per germline, CDR1 DFQATT and CDR2 SNEGSKA (reference sequence). The CDR3 is made up of 16 amino acids. V was trimmed by 6 bases and J by 0 bases, leaving 21 bases between them. The CDR3 here is CSAATLGGFDSYEQYF. As DNA, the CDR3 is TGCAGTGCAGCAACCCTAGGGGGGTTCGACTCCTACGAGCAGTACTTC.

There are a few counts of this clonotype. The V gene is TRBV28, the J gene TRBJ1-1; D is perhaps TRBD1 (6 bases). The V and J ends lost 7 bases and 6 bases respectively, with 12 bases between them. Germline loops: CDR1 MDHEN, CDR2 SYDVKM. The CDR3 extends over 12 amino acids. The CDR3 loop is CASITQGPEAFF. The CDR3 DNA reads TGTGCCAGCATTACTCAGGGGCCTGAAGCTTTCTTT.

This clonotype was detected ten times or more. The chain has TRBV7-9 and TRBJ1-1; 11 bases match TRBD1. Germline CDR1 and CDR2: SEHNR and FQNEAQ (reference sequence). Trimming cost V 0 bases and J 4 bases; bases outside gene matches: 7. The CDR3 sequence is 17 residues long. CDR3 nucleotide sequence: TGTGCCAGCAGCTTAGCCCGGACAGGGGGCTTTAGCACTGAAGCTTTCTTT. It specifies CASSLARTGGFSTEAFF. The variable domain in full, with the rest retrieved from reference TRBV7-9 and TRBJ1-1, is DTGVSQNPRHKITKRGQNVTFRCDPISEHNRLYWYRQTLGQGPEFLTYFQNEAQLEKSRLLSDRFSAERPKGSFSTLEIQRTEQGDSAMYLCASSLARTGGFSTEAFFGQGTRLTVV.

This CDR3 is CASSEQTNTGELFF. The CDR3 coding sequence is TGTGCCAGCAGTGAACAGACTAACACCGGGGAGCTGTTTTTT. The rearrangement uses TRBV2 and TRBJ2-2; the D is unclear. Trimming stripped 2 bases from V and 2 bases from J, with 6 bases between. Germline loops: CDR1 SNHLY, CDR2 FYNNEI. The CDR3 has 14 residues.

This clonotype was observed many times. The CDR3 here is CSVERDNSRQETQYF. The CDR3 bases are TGCAGCGTTGAAAGGGATAACAGCCGCCAAGAGACCCAGTACTTC. This chain connects TRBV29-1 to TRBJ2-5, with no clear D. From germline, CDR1 is SQVTM and CDR2 ANQGSEA. The length of the CDR3 is 15 residues. Trimming pared 2 bases from V and 1 base from J, leaving 14 bases between.

This clonotype was seen only a few times. The V gene is TRBV5-4, the J gene TRBJ1-2; D unresolved. CDR3 length equals 13 residues. V was trimmed by 0 bases and J by 7 bases, leaving 10 bases between them. CDR1 is SGHNT, CDR2 YYREEE, per germline (reference sequence). CDR3 coding DNA: TGTGCCAGCAGCTTGGGAGGCCGCCCTGGCTACACCTTC. Its protein is CASSLGGRPGYTF.

The genes are TRBV29-1 and TRBJ2-7; maybe TRBD1 (6 bases). Germline V gene lookup returns CDR1 SQVTM and CDR2 ANQGSEA. The CDR3 runs to 14 residues. The V gene lost 7 bases and the J gene lost 1 base, with 17 bases spanning the gap. CDR3 coding DNA: TGCAGCGCTTTCGCCACAGGGATTTCCTACGAGCAGTACTTC. This codes for CSAFATGISYEQYF.

This clonotype was observed a handful of times. V is TRBV28 and J is TRBJ2-5, with 10 bases matching TRBD1. The CDR3 length is 15 residues. V lost 6 bases to trimming and J lost 1 base; unmatched junction nucleotides: 5. Germline lookup yields CDR1 MDHEN and CDR2 SYDVKM. This CDR3 reads CASSLRQGAQETQYF. Here the CDR3 DNA reads TGTGCCAGCAGCCTCCGACAGGGGGCCCAAGAGACCCAGTACTTC.

In this sample, this clonotype turned up many times. V usage is TRBV28 and J usage is TRBJ1-5, with unresolved D. Looked up from germline, CDR1 is MDHEN and CDR2 is SYDVKM. This CDR3 spans 14 amino acids. V was pared by 2 bases and J by 2 bases, with 7 bases between. In DNA form, the CDR3 reads TGTGCCAGCAGTTTACTTGGAGGCAATCAGCCCCAGCATTTT. Translation: CASSLLGGNQPQHF.

This clonotype occurred many times. In DNA, the CDR3 is TGTGCCAGCAGCTTAGGGGTCTTTGGGGAGACCCAGTACTTC. This codes for CASSLGVFGETQYF. This chain joins TRBV7-6 and TRBJ2-5; D not resolved. The V gene lost 1 base and the J gene lost 5 bases, with 11 bases spanning the gap. Germline V CDR1 and CDR2: SGHVS, FNYEAQ. The CDR3 totals 14 residues.

This clonotype was detected many times. The chain uses TRBV28 and TRBJ2-7; 7 bases fit TRBD1. V lost 4 bases to trimming and J lost 8 bases; unmatched junction nucleotides: 8. Germline assignment: CDR1 MDHEN and CDR2 SYDVKM. CDR3 size: 13 residues. The CDR3 nucleotides read TGTGCCAGCAGTTCCGACAGGGAATTAAAGCAGTACTTC. This sequence encodes CASSSDRELKQYF.

This clonotype was detected ten times or more. The V call is TRBV12-3 or TRBV12-4, the J call TRBJ2-3; D is tentatively TRBD1 or TRBD2 (6 bases each). The CDR3 is 15 amino acids. Trimming removed 5 bases at V and 2 bases at J, with 14 bases between. The CDR3 DNA reads as TGTGCCAGCAGTCTTTTTGGGGGGCACACAGATACGCAGTATTTT. It yields the protein CASSLFGGHTDTQYF.

This clonotype has a count of ten or more. V and J are TRBV5-5 and TRBJ1-2; TRBD1 agrees at 7 bases. The length of the CDR3 is 14 residues. Germline lookup yields CDR1 SGHKS and CDR2 YYEKEE (reference sequence). Trimming took 5 bases from V and 7 from J; bases not matched to a gene: 11. CDR3 DNA sequence: TGTGCCAGCAGGGTACAGGGGAGGTCCATTGGCTACACCTTC. Residues: CASRVQGRSIGYTF.

This clonotype showed up just a few times. This chain links TRBV11-2 with TRBJ2-7; D could derive from TRBD1 or TRBD2 (5 bases each). Per germline, CDR1 SGHAT and CDR2 FQNNGV. The CDR3 extends over 16 amino acids. V was clipped by 5 bases and J by 2 bases, with 19 bases between them. Here the CDR3 DNA reads TGTGCCAGCAGCCCGGCCGGGACGCCGATTCCCTACGAGCAGTACTTC. This sequence encodes CASSPAGTPIPYEQYF.